Following are 20 T cell receptor beta chains from one sample sequenced in a study of Ad26.COV2.S vaccination and SARS-CoV-2 variants. Noted treatment: roughly 20 received Ad26.COV2.S at low or high dose, single or two shots; several received placebo; per-sample allocation not given. Specimen acquisition occurred on day 63 following the initial vaccine or placebo injection. Profiled with immunoSEQ multiplex PCR; TCRdb holds only in-frame clones, not every one. The repertoire holds 380,000 or so clones, with 88% as singletons. The sample was peripheral blood, taken in a trial of Ad26.COV2.S vaccine versus placebo. The receptors were sampled from a person between 18 and 65 years old who received the Ad26.COV2.S COVID-19 vaccine or a placebo.

The chain is built from TRBV27 and TRBJ2-4, with 9 bases that match TRBD2. The CDR3 spans 21 residues. After removal of 5 bases from V and 1 base from J, the junction contained 21 bases not matched to a gene. Germline loops: CDR1 MNHEY, CDR2 SMNVEV (reference sequence). In nucleotides, the CDR3 is TGTGCCAGCAGTATAATAGGGCCTAGCGGGATAGGGCCGGGGGCCAAAAACATTCAGTACTTC. It translates to CASSIIGPSGIGPGAKNIQYF.

V usage is TRBV5-4 and J usage is TRBJ2-1, with 8 bases identical to TRBD1. Looked up from germline, CDR1 is SGHNT and CDR2 is YYREEE (reference sequence). The CDR3 sequence is 16 residues long. J gave up 8 bases and V 0 bases, and 10 bases lay outside the gene matches. DNA of the CDR3: TGTGCCAGCAGCTTGGAAAAAGGACAGGGAACCTATGAGCAGTTCTTC. Residues: CASSLEKGQGTYEQFF.

This clone appeared a few times. The rearrangement links TRBV27 to TRBJ1-4; 8 nucleotides match TRBD1. From germline, CDR1 is MNHEY and CDR2 SMNVEV (reference sequence). The CDR3 is 13 residues long. V was pared by 10 bases and J by 8 bases, with 9 bases of the junction left unmatched. CDR3 coding DNA: TGTGCCACTTCAGGGGGCGCGGGAGAAAAACTGTTTTTT. Protein: CATSGGAGEKLFF. Based on the CDR3 plus reference TRBV27 and TRBJ1-4, the full variable domain is EAQVTQNPRYLITVTGKKLTVTCSQNMNHEYMSWYRQDPGLGLRQIYYSMNVEVTDKGDVPEGYKVSRKEKRNFPLILESPSPNQTSLYFCATSGGAGEKLFFGSGTQLSVL.

The genes are TRBV5-1 and TRBJ1-1; no firm D call. V was cut by 5 bases and J by 13 bases, with 18 bases left in between. The CDR3 sequence is 12 residues long. Germline V lookup: CDR1 SGHRS, CDR2 YFSETQ. The CDR3 region has the DNA TGCGCCAGCAGGTACGACTCCGAGGGTGGTTTCTTT. It codes for CASRYDSEGGFF.

The chain joins TRBV10-3 to TRBJ2-2; D ambiguous. The CDR3 contains 14 residues. The V end was cut by 4 bases, the J end by 2 bases, with 8 bases between. The V gene's germline CDR1 is ENHRY and CDR2 SYGVKD. The CDR3 sequence: CAISGRSNTGELFF. The CDR3 DNA reads TGTGCCATCAGTGGTCGGAGTAACACCGGGGAGCTGTTTTTT.

V gene TRBV7-3 combines with J gene TRBJ1-1; D perhaps matches TRBD1 (5 bases). Germline loops: CDR1 SGHTA, CDR2 FQGTGA. Deletions cut 1 base from V and 4 bases from J, with 13 bases between. The CDR3 consists of 15 residues. The CDR3 loop reads CASSLNYRWGTEAFF. The CDR3 coding sequence is TGTGCCAGCAGCTTAAATTACAGGTGGGGCACTGAAGCTTTCTTT.

The rearrangement uses TRBV9 and TRBJ1-1; TRBD1 agrees at 8 bases. Trimming at V came to 1 base and at J to 4 bases, leaving 3 bases not matched to a gene. This CDR3 has 14 residues. The V gene's germline CDR1 is SGDLS and CDR2 YYNGEE. In DNA form, the CDR3 reads TGTGCCAGCAGCGTATATGGGACAGGCACTGAAGCTTTCTTT. This encodes CASSVYGTGTEAFF. Full variable domain (missing parts from reference TRBV9 and TRBJ1-1): DSGVTQTPKHLITATGQRVTLRCSPRSGDLSVYWYQQSLDQGLQFLIQYYNGEERAKGNILERFSAQQFPDLHSELNLSSLELGDSALYFCASSVYGTGTEAFFGQGTRLTVV.

The rearrangement joins TRBV9 to TRBJ1-1; tentatively, D is TRBD1 (6 bases). From germline, CDR1 is SGDLS and CDR2 YYNGEE. This CDR3 is built from 18 residues. Trimming removed 6 bases at V and 0 bases at J, with 24 bases between. The CDR3 protein is CASTSQSGRGRLNTEAFF. CDR3 sequence (DNA): TGTGCCAGCACCTCTCAATCGGGCAGGGGACGTCTGAACACTGAAGCTTTCTTT.

V usage is TRBV30 and J usage is TRBJ1-2, with 7 bases lining up with TRBD1. Unmatched junction bases numbered 10, after V lost 4 bases and J lost 5 bases. Germline assignment: CDR1 GTSNPN and CDR2 SVGIG (reference sequence). This CDR3 is built from 14 residues. The CDR3 region has the DNA TGTGCCTGGACACGGGACAGAAGATTATATGGCTACACCTTC. This gives the protein CAWTRDRRLYGYTF.

This rearrangement joins TRBV14 to TRBJ2-6; D gene unclear. CDR3 size: 18 residues. V was shortened by 4 bases and J by 2 bases, with 18 bases between the two germline ends. Germline V gene sequence: CDR1 SGHDN, CDR2 FVKESK. The CDR3 region is CASSLPDPTWAGANVLTF. The DNA of the CDR3 is TGTGCCAGCAGCCTCCCGGACCCAACGTGGGCTGGGGCCAACGTCCTGACTTTC.

The chain joins TRBV7-9 to TRBJ1-3; D is unresolved. This CDR3 is 15 amino acids long. V was clipped by 1 base and J by 0 bases, with 7 bases between them. Germline values: CDR1 SEHNR, CDR2 FQNEAQ (reference sequence). This CDR3 reads CASSLERGSGNTIYF. In DNA form, the CDR3 reads TGTGCCAGCAGCTTAGAACGGGGCTCTGGAAACACCATATATTTT.

The chain has TRBV9 and TRBJ1-6; no firm D call. The germline V gene has CDR1 SGDLS and CDR2 YYNGEE. The CDR3 totals 14 residues. Between the trimmed V and J ends, which lost 3 bases and 7 bases, there was a span of 11 bases. The CDR3 DNA sequence: TGTGCCAGCAGCGAGGCCGGGGAGAATTCACCCCTCCACTTT. This gives the protein CASSEAGENSPLHF.

V is TRBV5-5 and J is TRBJ2-7; D assignment may be TRBD1 or TRBD2 (5 bases each). The V end lost 4 bases, the J end lost 1 base, and 12 bases lay between the germline ends. This CDR3 has 14 amino acids. CDR1 and CDR2 (germline): SGHKS, YYEKEE (reference sequence). In DNA form, the CDR3 reads TGTGCCAGCAGCCCTAGGGACGGATCCTACGAGCAGTACTTC. It encodes CASSPRDGSYEQYF. Full variable domain (rest looked up from reference TRBV5-5 and TRBJ2-7): DAGVTQSPTHLIKTRGQQVTLRCSPISGHKSVSWYQQVLGQGPQFIFQYYEKEERGRGNFPDRFSARQFPNYSSELNVNALLLGDSALYLCASSPRDGSYEQYFGPGTRLTVT.

This chain links TRBV9 with TRBJ2-3, with a possible D match to TRBD2 (6 bases). Germline CDR1 and CDR2: SGDLS and YYNGEE. V lost 3 bases and J lost 1, with 12 bases in between. This CDR3 contains 15 residues. DNA of the CDR3: TGTGCCAGCAGCGGAGGGACTTCCCGCACAGATACGCAGTATTTT. Its translation is CASSGGTSRTDTQYF. The variable domain in full, with the rest retrieved from reference TRBV9 and TRBJ2-3, is DSGVTQTPKHLITATGQRVTLRCSPRSGDLSVYWYQQSLDQGLQFLIQYYNGEERAKGNILERFSAQQFPDLHSELNLSSLELGDSALYFCASSGGTSRTDTQYFGPGTRLTVL.

The chain recombines TRBV24-1 with TRBJ2-3, with D hard to call. V was pared by 3 bases and J by 5 bases, with 14 bases between. Germline V gives CDR1 KGHDR, CDR2 SFDVKD. This CDR3 is 15 amino acids long. Here the CDR3 reads CATSDRVGSVDTQYF. The CDR3 DNA follows: TGTGCCACCAGTGATCGCGTGGGCTCGGTAGATACGCAGTATTTT.

Only a few counts were recorded for this clone. The V call is TRBV6-2 or TRBV6-3, the J call TRBJ1-1, with no clear D. The length of the CDR3 is 11 residues. Germline CDR1 MNHEY, CDR2 SVGEGT. Trimming cost V 2 bases and J 8 bases, with 6 bases left between them. This CDR3 reads CASSYGGEAFF. For the CDR3, the DNA is TGTGCCAGCAGTTACGGTGGGGAAGCTTTCTTT.

Note on this clone: This sample includes further DNA sequences coding for the same CDR3. The CDR3 here is CASSFGTGGYEQYF. CDR3 in DNA: TGCGCCAGCAGCTTCGGGACAGGGGGGTACGAGCAGTACTTC. The chain joins TRBV5-1 to TRBJ2-7, with 11 bases identical to TRBD1. The germline gives CDR1 SGHRS, CDR2 YFSETQ. The CDR3 totals 14 residues. Germline trimming cut 2 bases from V and 4 bases from J; bases unmatched to any gene: 2.

V gene TRBV6-2 or TRBV6-3 combines with J gene TRBJ2-7; D possibly uses TRBD1 or TRBD2 (5 bases each). V was clipped by 5 bases and J by 3 bases, with 11 bases between them. There are 13 residues in the CDR3. Germline V lookup: CDR1 MNHEY, CDR2 SVGEGT. The chain's CDR3 is CASSRGGHYEQYF. In DNA form, the CDR3 reads TGTGCCAGCAGTCGGGGTGGACACTACGAGCAGTACTTC.

This chain uses TRBV4-3 with TRBJ2-7, with D unclear. Germline V gene lookup returns CDR1 LGHNA and CDR2 YSLEER. V lost 1 base and J lost 0, with 7 bases in between. The CDR3 contains 14 residues. The CDR3 spells CASSQAKGSYEQYF. For the CDR3, the DNA is TGCGCCAGCAGCCAAGCGAAGGGCTCCTACGAGCAGTACTTC.

The chain employs TRBV27 and TRBJ1-1, with TRBD1 matching over 7 bases. This CDR3 has 14 amino acids. Trimming took 5 bases from V and 1 from J; bases not matched to a gene: 4. Germline V gene lookup returns CDR1 MNHEY and CDR2 SMNVEV (reference sequence). The CDR3 nucleotides are TGTGCCAGCAGTCCCTGGGACAGGAACACTGAAGCTTTCTTT. Protein product: CASSPWDRNTEAFF.